The source of this T cell receptor beta chain is a study of cytomegalovirus exposure and HLA in healthy donors. Study at large: A previous analysis identified approximately 120 million unique TCR beta sequences derived from 180 million or so T cells.

The CDR3 runs 17 residues. Germline-derived CDR1 and CDR2 are MDHEN and SYDVKM. Trimming removed 2 bases from V and 3 bases from J; junction bases left unmatched: 5. Vbeta (60) and Jbeta (13) primers were used in the PCR. Assay used: immunoSEQ multiplex PCR; TCRdb lists only in-frame clones, some missing. The table shows 150,000 to 200,000 clones, with roughly 9.4% occurring only once. General observations from the study: Accounts indicate the classifier identified cytomegalovirus status with strong specificity and sensitivity. Exclusion applied to some V segments, including TRBV6-2 and TRBV6-3, as they were indistinguishable.

In this sample, this clone turned up a few times. Its antigen is currently unknown. The chain is built from TRBV28 and TRBJ2-7; 15 bases fit TRBD2. This clonotype was obtained from a woman aged 25-40 years in good health and CMV-seropositive. Sequencing was done on a sample of PBMCs. The CDR3 region has the DNA TGTGCCAGCAGTTTACTAGGACTAGCGGGAGGGGACTACGAGCAGTACTTC. Translating it yields CASSLLGLAGGDYEQYF.